This TCR beta chain was recovered during a study of shared clonotypes between healthy human individuals. General study results and limits: It was anticipated that sequencing depth would influence how many clonotypes donors shared. Clonotypes that were shared across several donors made up approximately 5% of naive CD4 clonotypes.

Combination of CD45RO+ cells with CCR7-negative CD45RA+ TemRA cells was used for CD8 memory. Concerning this clone itself: No antigen is known for it.

The CDR3 consists of 14 residues. The V end was cut by 5 bases, the J end by 3 bases, with 14 bases between. Germline V CDR1 and CDR2: MDHEN, SYDVKM. Per the original data handling: ImmunoSEQ sequences covered only the junction and lacked quality scores; filtering therefore differed. Libraries were prepared by immunoSEQ multiplex PCR; TCRdb keeps only in-frame clonotypes and omits some of them. That table is the source of V, J and clone size, and D and trimming were worked out from the DNA. The profile shows some 320,000 clones, around 87% of them singletons. The chain combines TRBV28 with TRBJ2-7, with D perhaps TRBD1 (6 bases). The receptor's source is a young man in good health. The specimen was memory CD8+ T cells sorted from blood. Regarding subset: CD45RO+ cells pooled with CCR7-negative TemRA cells. The CDR3 DNA sequence: TGTGCCAGCAGTCCCAGGACAGACAACTACGAGCAGTACTTC. It encodes CASSPRTDNYEQYF.